Below, 32 T cell receptor beta chains from the same sample are listed, as sequenced in a study of blood T cell repertoires in COVID-19. Assay used: immunoSEQ multiplex PCR; TCRdb lists only in-frame clones, some missing. Of just over 300,000 clones in the sample, 70% to 90% are singletons; the top ten hold roughly 2.3%. The specimen sequenced was PBMCs or T cells enriched from blood (not recorded which). The receptors come from a man younger than 40 who had recovered from COVID-19.

The DNA of the CDR3 is TGCAGCGTTGGAGGCTTTAACTATGGCTACACCTTC. Protein product: CSVGGFNYGYTF. The chain carries TRBV29-1 and TRBJ1-2; the D is unclear. CDR1 is SQVTM, CDR2 ANQGSEA, per germline. V was shortened by 4 bases and J by 1 base, with 7 bases between the two germline ends. The CDR3 length is 12 residues.

This chain joins TRBV9 and TRBJ2-3, with TRBD2 matching 7 bases. The CDR3 is made up of 16 amino acids. Germline V lookup: CDR1 SGDLS, CDR2 YYNGEE. After removal of 4 bases from V and 0 bases from J, the junction contained 8 bases not matched to a gene. CDR3 amino acids: CASSYRPGGSTDTQYF. CDR3 nucleotide sequence: TGTGCCAGCAGCTATAGACCCGGGGGGAGCACAGATACGCAGTATTTT.

This chain uses TRBV5-1 with TRBJ2-7; TRBD1 matches at 8 bases. V lost 0 bases and J lost 4; bases outside the gene matches: 6. The length of the CDR3 is 15 residues. Looked up from germline, CDR1 is SGHRS and CDR2 is YFSETQ. For the CDR3, the DNA is TGCGCCAGCAGCTTGGATTCACAGGGGGGATACGAGCAGTACTTC. Its translation: CASSLDSQGGYEQYF.

This chain joins TRBV24-1 and TRBJ2-7; D not resolved. V lost 5 bases, J lost 8 bases, and 24 bases lay in between. CDR3 length: 16 amino acids. Germline V gives CDR1 KGHDR, CDR2 SFDVKD. In DNA, the CDR3 is TGTGCCACCAGTGCCCTCTTTTTTGGAACTATTACGCAGCAGTACTTC. This translates into CATSALFFGTITQQYF.

V and J are TRBV5-1 and TRBJ2-7; 10 bases agree with TRBD1. This CDR3 region has 15 residues. The V segment lost 3 bases and the J segment 5 bases; nucleotides outside the gene matches: 8. CDR1 is SGHRS and CDR2 is YFSETQ in the germline V gene. The CDR3 DNA sequence: TGCGCCAGCAGCTGGGGCCGGGACAGGGGTGACGAGCAGTACTTC. Translating gives CASSWGRDRGDEQYF.

J is TRBJ1-2 and V is TRBV5-4, with 9 bases that match TRBD1. The CDR3 consists of 14 residues. Unmatched junction bases numbered 9, after V lost 4 bases and J lost 8 bases. The germline gives CDR1 SGHNT, CDR2 YYREEE (reference sequence). CDR3 coding DNA: TGTGCCAGCAGCCGTCCCGGGACAGGGAACGGCTACACCTTC. This codes for CASSRPGTGNGYTF.

This chain joins TRBV7-6 and TRBJ2-1; possible D gene TRBD1, 6 bases. This CDR3 is 13 amino acids long. V lost 3 bases and J 6 bases, leaving 9 bases between the germline ends. The germline gives CDR1 SGHVS, CDR2 FNYEAQ. CDR3 bases: TGTGCCAGCAGCTTCAGGGGCCTCAATGAGCAGTTCTTC. Residues: CASSFRGLNEQFF.

This clone was seen only a few times. This rearrangement joins TRBV19 to TRBJ1-2; 8 nucleotides line up with TRBD1. Germline V lookup: CDR1 LNHDA, CDR2 SQIVND (reference sequence). The CDR3 sequence is 16 residues long. Trimming cost V 3 bases and J 7 bases; bases outside gene matches: 13. This CDR3 is CASSMVGGQAPGGYTF. CDR3 bases: TGTGCCAGTAGTATGGTCGGGGGACAGGCCCCGGGTGGCTACACCTTC.

This chain uses TRBV27 with TRBJ2-1; tentatively, D is TRBD2 (5 bases). The CDR3 totals 16 residues. V lost 8 bases and J 0 bases, leaving 17 bases between the germline ends. Germline V CDR1 and CDR2: MNHEY, SMNVEV (reference sequence). Here the CDR3 DNA reads TGTGCCAGCTTCGGAGGCTTTTCGAGCTCCTACAATGAGCAGTTCTTC. This gives the protein CASFGGFSSSYNEQFF.

The rearrangement links TRBV19 to TRBJ2-1; D may be TRBD2 (7 bases). With 5 bases removed from V and 7 bases from J, the gap between germline ends came to 15 bases. This CDR3 comprises 14 residues. Germline CDR1 LNHDA, CDR2 SQIVND (reference sequence). The chain's CDR3 is CASSSRGGGNEQFF. Here the CDR3 DNA reads TGTGCCAGTAGTTCGAGGGGGGGCGGGAATGAGCAGTTCTTC.

The chain has TRBV14 and TRBJ2-5; the match to TRBD2 covers 8 bases. V shed 4 bases and J 2 bases; nucleotides not matched to a gene: 15. The V gene's germline CDR1 is SGHDN and CDR2 FVKESK. The CDR3 is 18 residues long. Here the CDR3 reads CASSLLVSGTRTQETQYF. CDR3 bases: TGTGCCAGCAGCCTGCTAGTTTCAGGGACTAGGACACAAGAGACCCAGTACTTC.

The chain has TRBV6-5 and TRBJ2-7; 9 positions agree with TRBD1. Germline V CDR1 and CDR2: MNHEY, SVGAGI. CDR3 size: 12 residues. This CDR3 reads CAAGQGFLEQYF. CDR3 nucleotides: TGTGCAGCGGGACAGGGTTTCCTCGAGCAGTACTTC.

This chain links TRBV2 with TRBJ1-1; possibly TRBD1 for D (6 bases). Trimming stripped 8 bases from V and 3 bases from J, with 13 bases between. The CDR3 sequence is 13 residues long. Germline V gene sequence: CDR1 SNHLY, CDR2 FYNNEI. The CDR3 loop reads CASSGQTYTEAFF. The CDR3 DNA reads TGTGCCAGCTCTGGACAGACGTACACTGAAGCTTTCTTT.

The chain is built from TRBV6-5 and TRBJ1-1; D ambiguous. Trimming took off 6 bases at V and 0 bases at J, with 14 bases between the two ends. This CDR3 has 15 residues. From germline, CDR1 is MNHEY and CDR2 SVGAGI. The CDR3 nucleotides are TGTGCCAGCAGCTCAACGGGGTCATTGAACACTGAAGCTTTCTTT. It is translated as CASSSTGSLNTEAFF.

The chain has TRBV6-5 and TRBJ1-1; 8 nucleotides line up with TRBD1. Germline V gives CDR1 MNHEY, CDR2 SVGAGI. The CDR3 length is 15 residues. J was trimmed by 5 bases and V by 8 bases; bases with no gene match: 13. The CDR3 coding sequence is TGTGCCAGCTTTGGGTTGGACAGGGTCGGGACTGAAGCTTTCTTT. Residues: CASFGLDRVGTEAFF.

The V call is TRBV10-3, the J call TRBJ1-4; 7 bases are shared with TRBD1. CDR3 length: 14 residues. The germline V gene encodes CDR1 ENHRY and CDR2 SYGVKD. J lost 3 bases, V lost 4 bases, and 2 bases had no gene match. DNA of the CDR3: TGTGCCATCAGTGTAGGGGGCGCTAATGAAAAACTGTTTTTT. Its protein is CAISVGGANEKLFF.

J is TRBJ1-3 and V is TRBV9, with D perhaps matching TRBD1 (6 bases). Germline lookup yields CDR1 SGDLS and CDR2 YYNGEE. V was cut by 3 bases and J by 0 bases, with 10 bases left in between. This CDR3 has 15 amino acids. CDR3 in DNA: TGTGCCAGCAGCGCGGACAGATTCTCTGGAAACACCATATATTTT. Protein product: CASSADRFSGNTIYF. Looking up the rest from reference TRBV9 and TRBJ1-3 gives the full variable domain: DSGVTQTPKHLITATGQRVTLRCSPRSGDLSVYWYQQSLDQGLQFLIQYYNGEERAKGNILERFSAQQFPDLHSELNLSSLELGDSALYFCASSADRFSGNTIYFGEGSWLTVV.

CDR3 sequence reads: CASSEAAMVETQYF. The CDR3 DNA follows: TGTGCCAGCAGTGAGGCGGCAATGGTGGAGACCCAGTACTTC. The chain is built from TRBV2 and TRBJ2-5; D uncertain. The germline V gene has CDR1 SNHLY and CDR2 FYNNEI. Trimming took 3 bases from V and 5 from J, leaving 13 bases between them. This CDR3 has 14 residues.

The CDR3 region is CASTSGQGNYGYTF. In DNA, the CDR3 is TGTGCCAGTACCTCCGGACAGGGAAACTATGGCTACACCTTC. The rearrangement links TRBV19 to TRBJ1-2, with 8 bases aligning to TRBD1. Germline V CDR1 and CDR2: LNHDA, SQIVND (reference sequence). The CDR3 runs to 14 residues. Losses at the gene ends were 7 bases for V and 2 bases for J; bases not matched to a gene: 6. Combining the CDR3 with reference TRBV19 and TRBJ1-2 gives the whole variable domain DGGITQSPKYLFRKEGQNVTLSCEQNLNHDAMYWYRQDPGQGLRLIYYSQIVNDFQKGDIAEGYSVSREKKESFPLTVTSAQKNPTAFYLCASTSGQGNYGYTFGSGTRLTVV.

In this sample, this clone turned up many times. V and J are TRBV15 and TRBJ1-1; D gene uncertain. Looked up from germline, CDR1 is LNHNV and CDR2 is YYDKDF (reference sequence). This CDR3 spans 14 amino acids. V gave up 3 bases and J gave up 4 bases, with 12 bases separating them. The CDR3 DNA is TGTGCCACCAGCAGTGGCCGGGAGATCACTGAAGCTTTCTTT. This codes for CATSSGREITEAFF.

CDR3 protein: CATSDPRTSADTQYF. CDR3 nucleotides: TGTGCCACCAGTGATCCCCGGACTAGCGCAGATACGCAGTATTTT. The rearrangement joins TRBV24-1 to TRBJ2-3; 9 bases agree with TRBD2. This CDR3 region has 15 residues. J gave up 4 bases and V 3 bases, and 4 bases lay outside the gene matches. The V gene's germline CDR1 is KGHDR and CDR2 SFDVKD.

Only one count was recorded for this clone. J is TRBJ2-5 and V is TRBV18, with 8 bases that match TRBD2. J lost 2 bases, V lost 5 bases, and 7 bases had no gene match. The germline gives CDR1 KGHSH, CDR2 LQKENI. The CDR3 totals 15 residues. The CDR3 loop is CASSSQRLAQETQYF. In nucleotides, the CDR3 is TGTGCCAGCTCATCACAGAGACTAGCGCAAGAGACCCAGTACTTC.

This sequence joins TRBV30 and TRBJ2-2, with a weak D call TRBD1 (5 bases). Germline values: CDR1 GTSNPN, CDR2 SVGIG (reference sequence). This CDR3 spans 14 amino acids. Trimming shortened V by 0 bases and J by 0 bases, and 5 bases separated the two germline ends. The CDR3 bases are TGTGCCTGGAGTGTAGGGGCGAACACCGGGGAGCTGTTTTTT. Its translation: CAWSVGANTGELFF.

This chain uses TRBV6-5 with TRBJ2-1; possible D gene TRBD2, 6 bases. Per germline, CDR1 MNHEY and CDR2 SVGAGI. CDR3 size: 13 residues. V lost 4 bases and J 7 bases, leaving 11 bases between the germline ends. CDR3 protein: CASSSGLPNEQFF. The CDR3 DNA follows: TGTGCCAGCAGTTCGGGACTCCCAAATGAGCAGTTCTTC.

This clone was observed a single time. The rearrangement joins TRBV4-3 to TRBJ2-3, with 10 positions matching TRBD2. The CDR3 is made up of 19 amino acids. From germline, CDR1 is LGHNA and CDR2 YSLEER. V was pared by 0 bases and J by 2 bases, with 11 bases of the junction left unmatched. Here the CDR3 DNA reads TGCGCCAGCAGCCAAGATGGAGTTCGAGCGGGGGGGACCACAGATACGCAGTATTTT. Translated: CASSQDGVRAGGTTDTQYF.

This clone was detected only a few times. The chain employs TRBV2 and TRBJ2-7, with TRBD1 matching over 9 bases. Germline V lookup: CDR1 SNHLY, CDR2 FYNNEI. The V and J ends lost 5 bases and 5 bases, in that order; junction bases with no gene match: 13. The CDR3 sequence is 16 residues long. In nucleotides, the CDR3 is TGTGCCAGCAGTTGGGAGCTGGGACAGGGAGGGGACGAGCAGTACTTC. This translates into CASSWELGQGGDEQYF. The variable domain in full, with the rest retrieved from reference TRBV2 and TRBJ2-7, is EPEVTQTPSHQVTQMGQEVILRCVPISNHLYFYWYRQILGQKVEFLVSFYNNEISEKSEIFDDQFSVERPDGSNFTLKIRSTKLEDSAMYFCASSWELGQGGDEQYFGPGTRLTVT.

The chain joins TRBV11-2 to TRBJ2-7; a weak D match, TRBD1 (6 bases). Germline V gene lookup returns CDR1 SGHAT and CDR2 FQNNGV. This CDR3 region has 14 residues. V was clipped by 7 bases and J by 2 bases, with 15 bases between them. The CDR3 reads CASKPGTMTYEQYF. The CDR3 DNA sequence: TGTGCCAGCAAACCCGGGACAATGACCTACGAGCAGTACTTC.

This chain joins TRBV7-2 and TRBJ1-1; D is ambiguous. The length of the CDR3 is 14 residues. Per the germline V gene, CDR1 is SGHTA and CDR2 is FQGNSA. V was clipped by 4 bases and J by 1 base, with 10 bases between them. The CDR3 is CASSYSGANTEAFF. The CDR3 nucleotides are TGTGCCAGCAGCTATTCAGGCGCGAACACTGAAGCTTTCTTT. The entire variable domain, with the rest obtained from reference TRBV7-2 and TRBJ1-1, is as follows: GAGVSQSPSNKVTEKGKDVELRCDPISGHTALYWYRQSLGQGLEFLIYFQGNSAPDKSGLPSDRFSAERTGGSVSTLTIQRTQQEDSAVYLCASSYSGANTEAFFGQGTRLTVV.

The V and J genes are TRBV30 and TRBJ1-1, with D maybe TRBD1 (5 bases). Germline V gene sequence: CDR1 GTSNPN, CDR2 SVGIG (reference sequence). V was shortened by 4 bases and J by 3 bases, with 12 bases between the two germline ends. This CDR3 is 13 amino acids long. Written as DNA, the CDR3 is TGTGCCTGGAAGGGCAGGGAGGACACTGAAGCTTTCTTT. Its protein product is CAWKGREDTEAFF. The variable domain in full, with the rest retrieved from reference TRBV30 and TRBJ1-1, is SQTIHQWPATLVQPVGSPLSLECTVEGTSNPNLYWYRQAAGRGLQLLFYSVGIGQISSEVPQNLSASRPQDRQFILSSKKLLLSDSGFYLCAWKGREDTEAFFGQGTRLTVV.

The CDR3 nucleotides read TGCGCCAGCAGCTTGGCCCCGGGGTTGCCTAATGAAAAACTGTTTTTT. Translated: CASSLAPGLPNEKLFF. The chain combines TRBV5-1 with TRBJ1-4, with D hard to call. The CDR3 spans 16 residues. Germline V gene data show CDR1 as SGHRS and CDR2 as YFSETQ. V was shortened by 0 bases and J by 3 bases, with 12 bases between the two germline ends.

The chain couples TRBV10-1 to TRBJ2-7; D call uncertain. CDR3 length: 12 amino acids. V lost 3 bases to trimming and J lost 6 bases, with 9 bases between them. Germline V gene sequence: CDR1 WNHNN, CDR2 SYGVQD (reference sequence). The CDR3 region has the DNA TGCGCCAGCAGTGAAGGTCCGGGCGAGCAGTACTTC. Protein product: CASSEGPGEQYF.

The V call is TRBV5-6, the J call TRBJ1-3; D is undetermined. The CDR3 has 11 residues. Germline V gene lookup returns CDR1 SGHDT and CDR2 YYEEEE. V lost 7 bases and J lost 0, with 2 bases in between. CDR3 coding DNA: TGTGCCAGCCTCTCTGGAAACACCATATATTTT. Translated: CASLSGNTIYF.